These T cell receptor beta chains were read from a single sample in a study of T cell responses to AZD1222 COVID-19 vaccine. Method: immunoSEQ multiplex PCR; TCRdb's copy keeps in-frame clones and lacks some. Altogether more than 95,000 clones are present, 89% being singletons, with the ten largest covering more than 4%. Material: peripheral blood, obtained on day 0 of AZD1222 vaccination. Every receptor here comes from an adult in good health. Both conserved end residues are part of each CDR3. Each record gives: clone size, V gene, D gene, J gene, CDR3 protein, CDR3 DNA. D genes are given only for firm matches. Clone size is shown for a subset of rows, as once, few, many or a class of expanded clone.

-	TRBV7-2	-	TRBJ2-5	CASSSPSSFQETQYF	TGTGCCAGCAGCTCGCCGTCTAGCTTCCAGGAGACCCAGTACTTC
-	TRBV10-3	-	TRBJ1-5	CAISETNPGHRNQPQHF	TGTGCCATCAGTGAGACTAACCCGGGACACCGCAATCAGCCCCAGCATTTT
-	TRBV3-1/TRBV3-2	-	TRBJ2-7	CASSQDYKQYF	TGTGCCAGCAGCCAAGACTATAAGCAGTACTTC
-	TRBV7-3	-	TRBJ1-3	CASSLSQGAGNTIYF	TGTGCCAGCTCCCTTTCACAGGGTGCTGGAAACACCATATATTTT
-	TRBV14	TRBD1	TRBJ1-4	CASSQLGTGGEKLFF	TGTGCCAGCAGCCAATTGGGGACAGGTGGGGAAAAACTGTTTTTT
-	TRBV18	-	TRBJ2-1	CASSPQGTGIDGEQFF	TGTGCCAGCTCACCACAAGGAACAGGGATCGATGGTGAGCAGTTCTTC
-	TRBV6-5	-	TRBJ2-3	CASSYQADSTDTQYF	TGTGCCAGCAGTTACCAGGCGGACTCCACAGATACGCAGTATTTT
-	TRBV10-2	-	TRBJ1-6	CASSEIGGNSPLHF	TGCGCCAGCAGTGAGATTGGGGGGAATTCACCCCTCCACTTT
-	TRBV6-5	-	TRBJ2-3	CASTDGRNIDTQYF	TGTGCCAGCACCGACGGGCGAAATATAGATACGCAGTATTTT
-	TRBV28	TRBD1	TRBJ1-2	CASSPGGQANYGYTF	TGTGCCAGCAGTCCGGGGGGACAGGCAAACTATGGCTACACCTTC
-	TRBV29-1	TRBD1	TRBJ1-5	CSVRGQGWDQPQHF	TGCAGCGTTAGAGGACAGGGGTGGGATCAGCCCCAGCATTTT
-	TRBV7-8	-	TRBJ2-3	CASSLEAGGSDTQYF	TGTGCCAGCAGCTTAGAGGCGGGTGGGTCAGATACGCAGTATTTT
-	TRBV9	-	TRBJ1-2	CASSVDIQGSGYTF	TGTGCCAGCAGCGTAGACATCCAGGGTAGCGGCTACACCTTC
-	TRBV29-1	TRBD2	TRBJ2-1	CSVETSGRSEQFF	TGCAGCGTTGAAACTAGCGGGAGATCGGAGCAGTTCTTC
-	TRBV10-3	TRBD1	TRBJ2-5	CAIKGAQETQYF	TGTGCCATCAAGGGGGCACAAGAGACCCAGTACTTC
-	TRBV15	-	TRBJ2-7	CATSRDGQTYEQYF	TGTGCCACCAGCAGAGACGGGCAAACCTACGAGCAGTACTTC
-	TRBV28	-	TRBJ1-6	CASSSQTNSPLHF	TGTGCCAGCAGTTCCCAGACCAATTCACCCCTCCACTTT
once	TRBV28	-	TRBJ1-1	CASSLRGLAFF	TGTGCCAGCAGTTTACGGGGACTAGCTTTCTTT
-	TRBV6-5	-	TRBJ2-1	CASSTGSLGSHEQFF	TGTGCCAGCAGTACCGGCTCCTTAGGGTCTCATGAGCAGTTCTTC
-	TRBV19	TRBD1	TRBJ1-5	CASSSKDRYSNQPQHF	TGTGCCAGTAGTTCCAAGGACAGGTATAGCAATCAGCCCCAGCATTTT
-	TRBV21-1	-	TRBJ2-5	CASSEQGARVRETQYF	TGTGCCAGCAGCGAACAGGGGGCGCGGGTAAGAGAGACCCAGTACTTC
-	TRBV6-5	-	TRBJ2-7	CASRGGRASSYEQYF	TGTGCCAGCAGGGGTGGCAGGGCAAGCTCCTACGAGCAGTACTTC
once	TRBV6-1	-	TRBJ1-1	CASSEARTEAFF	TGTGCCAGCAGTGAAGCGAGGACTGAAGCTTTCTTT
-	TRBV2	-	TRBJ2-7	CASMERLSSYEQYF	TGTGCCAGCATGGAAAGGTTGAGCTCCTACGAGCAGTACTTC
-	TRBV9	-	TRBJ1-1	CASSAPPGRMNTEAFF	TGTGCCAGCAGCGCCCCTCCGGGGCGCATGAACACTGAAGCTTTCTTT
-	TRBV2	-	TRBJ1-5	CASTGTWGNQPQHF	TGTGCCAGCACTGGGACTTGGGGCAATCAGCCCCAGCATTTT
-	TRBV11-2	TRBD1	TRBJ1-3	CASSLVPRQGVTGNTIYF	TGTGCCAGCAGCTTAGTCCCCCGACAGGGGGTCACTGGAAACACCATATATTTT
-	TRBV7-8	-	TRBJ1-1	CASSYGTGTEAFF	TGTGCCAGCAGCTATGGCACCGGGACTGAAGCTTTCTTT
once	TRBV7-3	-	TRBJ1-2	CASSLTATDYGYTF	TGTGCCAGCAGCTTAACAGCTACAGACTATGGCTACACCTTC
-	TRBV5-1	TRBD1	TRBJ2-7	CASSRDRDPSYEQYF	TGCGCCAGCAGTCGGGACAGGGATCCGTCCTACGAGCAGTACTTC
-	TRBV18	-	TRBJ1-6	CASSPRALGDSPLHF	TGTGCCAGCTCACCCAGGGCGTTGGGTGATTCACCCCTCCACTTT
-	TRBV5-1	-	TRBJ2-7	CASSPYPGVPYEQYF	TGCGCCAGCAGCCCTTATCCAGGGGTCCCCTACGAGCAGTACTTC
-	TRBV3-1/TRBV3-2	-	TRBJ1-2	CASSQVDTRYGYTF	TGTGCCAGCAGCCAAGTGGATACACGATATGGCTACACCTTC
-	TRBV6-2/TRBV6-3	-	TRBJ1-5	CASSYGFAQPQHF	TGTGCCAGCAGTTATGGGTTCGCTCAGCCCCAGCATTTT
-	TRBV7-2	TRBD2	TRBJ2-2	CASSVASGGNTGELFF	TGTGCCAGCAGCGTAGCTAGCGGGGGGAACACCGGGGAGCTGTTTTTT
once	TRBV18	-	TRBJ2-7	CASSPSQRPPNKYEQYF	TGTGCCAGCTCACCGTCCCAAAGGCCCCCGAACAAATACGAGCAGTACTTC
-	TRBV6-5	-	TRBJ1-3	CASSFEPSGRNTIYF	TGTGCCAGCAGTTTCGAACCCTCCGGCAGAAACACCATATATTTT
-	TRBV11-2	-	TRBJ2-2	CASSRGTGELFF	TGTGCCAGCAGCCGAGGGACAGGGGAGCTGTTTTTT
-	TRBV10-1	-	TRBJ1-1	CASSVVSGAEAFF	TGCGCCAGCAGTGTAGTCAGTGGAGCTGAAGCTTTCTTT
once	TRBV7-3	-	TRBJ2-7	CASSLTSYEQYF	TGTGCCAGCTCCTTGACCAGCTACGAGCAGTACTTC
-	TRBV6-2/TRBV6-3	-	TRBJ1-1	CASSERAAGVSEAFF	TGTGCCAGCAGCGAGAGGGCCGCGGGGGTGAGTGAAGCTTTCTTT
many	TRBV19	-	TRBJ1-1	CASRRQSKAFF	TGTGCCAGTAGAAGACAGTCCAAAGCTTTCTTT
-	TRBV2	-	TRBJ1-5	CASSREVDQPQHF	TGTGCCAGCAGTAGGGAGGTTGATCAGCCCCAGCATTTT
-	TRBV14	-	TRBJ2-1	CASSQVKHNEQFF	TGTGCCAGCAGCCAAGTCAAGCACAATGAGCAGTTCTTC
-	TRBV5-1	-	TRBJ1-3	CASSPWISGNTIYF	TGCGCCAGCAGCCCCTGGATCTCTGGAAACACCATATATTTT